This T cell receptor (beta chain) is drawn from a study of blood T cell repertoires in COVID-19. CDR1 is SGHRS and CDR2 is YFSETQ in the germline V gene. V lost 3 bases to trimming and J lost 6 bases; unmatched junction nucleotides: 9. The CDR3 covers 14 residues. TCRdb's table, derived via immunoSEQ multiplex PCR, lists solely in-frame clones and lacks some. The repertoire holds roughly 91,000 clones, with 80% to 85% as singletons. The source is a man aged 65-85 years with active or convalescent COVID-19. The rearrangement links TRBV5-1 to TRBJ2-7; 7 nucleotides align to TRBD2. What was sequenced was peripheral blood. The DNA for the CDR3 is TGCGCCAGCAGCTCAAAAGGGGTAGCGGGCGAGCAGTACTTC. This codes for CASSSKGVAGEQYF.